A selection of T cell receptor beta chains follows, all from one sample in a study of esophageal squamous cell carcinoma under preoperative chemotherapy. From the PCR reads, TCRdb called clonotypes with MiXCR, one entry per CDR3 protein. The table has about 32,000 distinct CDR3 sequences, under 60% seen once. Sampling was carried out from a patient given preoperative chemotherapy. These receptors originate from a human donor with esophageal squamous cell carcinoma. The donor label of this sample is uncertain. Both conserved end residues are part of each CDR3. A D gene is named only where the DNA matches it firmly. Clone size is not always given. Where it is, it says once, few, many or a class for expanded clones.

clone size: .
D gene: .
V gene: TRBV7-8
J gene: TRBJ2-2
CDR3 protein: CAGSLAVRAGTQFF
CDR3 DNA: TGTGCCGGCAGCCTGGCTGTGAGAGCAGGGACGCAGTTTTTT

clone size: few
D gene: .
V gene: TRBV7-2
J gene: TRBJ2-6
CDR3 protein: CASSPRISGANVLTF
CDR3 DNA: TGTGCCAGCAGCCCCCGGATATCTGGGGCCAACGTCCTGACTTTC

clone size: .
D gene: .
V gene: TRBV6-1
J gene: TRBJ2-3
CDR3 protein: CASGGWGGGGTDTQYF
CDR3 DNA: TGTGCCAGCGGTGGATGGGGGGGAGGGGGGACAGATACGCAGTATTTT

clone size: .
D gene: TRBD2
V gene: TRBV10-2
J gene: TRBJ2-7
CDR3 protein: CASRVSSGSYEQYF
CDR3 DNA: TGCGCCAGCAGAGTCTCTAGCGGCTCCTACGAGCAGTACTTC

clone size: many
D gene: TRBD2
V gene: TRBV7-2
J gene: TRBJ2-2
CDR3 protein: CASSLVAGANTGELFF
CDR3 DNA: TGTGCCAGCAGTTTAGTAGCGGGGGCGAACACCGGGGAGCTGTTTTTT

clone size: large
D gene: .
V gene: TRBV7-2
J gene: TRBJ2-5
CDR3 protein: CASSSPPGQGQETQYF
CDR3 DNA: TGTGCCAGCAGCTCACCTCCGGGACAAGGCCAAGAGACCCAGTACTTC

clone size: .
D gene: .
V gene: TRBV11-3
J gene: TRBJ2-1
CDR3 protein: CASGCGSARELFF
CDR3 DNA: TGTGCCAGCGGCTGTGGGAGCGCCAGGGAGCTGTTCTTC

clone size: .
D gene: .
V gene: TRBV25-1
J gene: TRBJ2-3
CDR3 protein: CASSPLSGSQFTDTQYF
CDR3 DNA: TGTGCCAGCAGTCCCCTGTCCGGGTCACAATTCACAGATACGCAGTATTTT

clone size: .
D gene: .
V gene: TRBV13
J gene: TRBJ2-1
CDR3 protein: CASTNGGSSYNEQFF
CDR3 DNA: TGTGCCAGCACCAACGGGGGTAGCTCCTACAATGAGCAGTTCTTC

clone size: .
D gene: .
V gene: TRBV7-9
J gene: TRBJ2-5
CDR3 protein: CASSSGFGGGGPDTQYF
CDR3 DNA: TGTGCCAGCAGCTCGGGATTCGGTGGCGGTGGCCCAGATACCCAGTACTTC

clone size: .
D gene: .
V gene: TRBV14
J gene: TRBJ1-6
CDR3 protein: CASSQDRGESPLHF
CDR3 DNA: TGTGCCAGCAGCCAAGACAGGGGAGAGTCACCCCTCCACTTT

clone size: .
D gene: .
V gene: TRBV7-9
J gene: TRBJ1-1
CDR3 protein: CASSLDPMNTEAFF
CDR3 DNA: TGTGCCAGCAGCCTCGACCCTATGAACACTGAAGCTTTCTTT

clone size: many
D gene: TRBD1
V gene: TRBV5-4
J gene: TRBJ2-3
CDR3 protein: CASSFGQGATDTQYF
CDR3 DNA: TGTGCCAGCAGCTTCGGTCAGGGGGCGACAGATACGCAGTATTTT

clone size: medium-sized
D gene: TRBD2
V gene: TRBV7-8
J gene: TRBJ2-7
CDR3 protein: CASSLRGGPYEQYF
CDR3 DNA: TGTGCCAGCAGCCTCCGGGGGGGTCCCTACGAGCAGTACTTC

clone size: .
D gene: .
V gene: TRBV7-8
J gene: TRBJ1-2
CDR3 protein: CASSFGRSYGYTF
CDR3 DNA: TGTGCCAGCAGCTTTGGACGTTCCTATGGCTACACCTTC

clone size: few
D gene: .
V gene: TRBV6-5
J gene: TRBJ1-5
CDR3 protein: CASSYPSGGPLSSNQPQHF
CDR3 DNA: TGTGCCAGCAGTTATCCGTCGGGGGGCCCCTTATCGAGCAATCAGCCCCAGCATTTT

clone size: medium-sized
D gene: TRBD2
V gene: TRBV7-3
J gene: TRBJ2-3
CDR3 protein: CASSLNPPSGGITDTQYF
CDR3 DNA: TGTGCCAGCAGCTTAAATCCCCCAAGCGGGGGTATCACAGATACGCAGTATTTT

clone size: .
D gene: TRBD2
V gene: TRBV27
J gene: TRBJ2-1
CDR3 protein: CASSLTSGTLLYNEQFF
CDR3 DNA: TGTGCCAGCAGTTTAACTAGCGGGACCCTCTTGTACAATGAGCAGTTCTTC

clone size: .
D gene: .
V gene: TRBV6-5
J gene: TRBJ2-3
CDR3 protein: CASSSLEGDTDTQYF
CDR3 DNA: TGTGCCAGCAGTTCATTGGAGGGGGACACAGATACGCAGTATTTT

clone size: .
D gene: .
V gene: TRBV6-5
J gene: TRBJ1-5
CDR3 protein: CASSYSRGGGGNQPQHF
CDR3 DNA: TGTGCCAGCAGTTACTCCCGTGGGGGAGGTGGCAATCAGCCCCAGCATTTT

clone size: .
D gene: .
V gene: TRBV7-3
J gene: TRBJ2-3
CDR3 protein: CASRGLGAKNTQYF
CDR3 DNA: TGTGCCAGCAGGGGGCTGGGTGCCAAAAATACTCAGTATTTT

clone size: .
D gene: .
V gene: TRBV12-3/TRBV12-4
J gene: TRBJ1-1
CDR3 protein: CASSFGFGTEAFF
CDR3 DNA: TGTGCCAGCAGTTTTGGTTTCGGCACTGAAGCTTTCTTT

clone size: few
D gene: TRBD1
V gene: TRBV6-4
J gene: TRBJ2-7
CDR3 protein: CASSEGGQGDEQYF
CDR3 DNA: TGTGCCAGCAGTGAGGGGGGACAGGGGGATGAGCAGTACTTC

clone size: .
D gene: .
V gene: TRBV7-2
J gene: TRBJ2-5
CDR3 protein: CAGRRGRAKKTQYF
CDR3 DNA: TGTGCCGGCCGCCGCGGCCGTGCCAAAAAGACCCAGTACTTC

clone size: few
D gene: .
V gene: TRBV12-3/TRBV12-4
J gene: TRBJ1-5
CDR3 protein: CASSSISGWKISNQPQHF
CDR3 DNA: TGTGCCAGCAGTTCTATCTCGGGGTGGAAAATCAGCAATCAGCCCCAGCATTTT

clone size: once
D gene: .
V gene: TRBV4-2
J gene: TRBJ2-3
CDR3 protein: CASSLEGVPSTDTQYF
CDR3 DNA: TGTGCCAGCAGCCTTGAAGGGGTTCCTAGCACAGATACGCAGTATTTT

clone size: many
D gene: TRBD2
V gene: TRBV7-6
J gene: TRBJ2-5
CDR3 protein: CASSPRTSGNNEQYF
CDR3 DNA: TGTGCCAGCAGCCCTCGGACTAGCGGCAACAATGAGCAGTACTTC

clone size: .
D gene: TRBD2
V gene: TRBV11-2
J gene: TRBJ2-3
CDR3 protein: CASSNRLAGVGDTQYF
CDR3 DNA: TGTGCCAGCAGCAATCGACTAGCGGGAGTGGGAGATACGCAGTATTTT

clone size: .
D gene: .
V gene: TRBV7-2
J gene: TRBJ2-5
CDR3 protein: CASSLEVPGPRVKDIQYF
CDR3 DNA: TGTGCCAGCAGCTTAGAGGTCCCCGGGCCCCGGGTCAAAGACATCCAGTACTTC

clone size: .
D gene: .
V gene: TRBV5-1
J gene: TRBJ2-7
CDR3 protein: CASSGAGSGKGSEQYF
CDR3 DNA: TGCGCCAGCAGCGGGGCGGGTTCAGGAAAGGGCTCCGAGCAGTACTTC

clone size: .
D gene: TRBD1
V gene: TRBV12-3/TRBV12-4
J gene: TRBJ2-2
CDR3 protein: CASSLLQGVIRELFF
CDR3 DNA: TGTGCCAGCAGTTTGTTGCAGGGGGTTATCCGGGAGCTGTTTTTT

clone size: .
D gene: .
V gene: TRBV7-2
J gene: TRBJ2-3
CDR3 protein: CASRVRGGQRTDTQYF
CDR3 DNA: TGTGCCAGCAGGGTTCGTGGGGGGCAACGCACAGATACGCAGTATTTT

clone size: many
D gene: TRBD2
V gene: TRBV6-1
J gene: TRBJ2-1
CDR3 protein: CASSVLAGGSYNEQFF
CDR3 DNA: TGTGCCAGCAGTGTTCTAGCGGGGGGATCCTACAATGAGCAGTTCTTC

clone size: .
D gene: TRBD2
V gene: TRBV7-8
J gene: TRBJ2-1
CDR3 protein: CASSASGAYNEQFF
CDR3 DNA: TGTGCCAGCAGCGCTAGCGGGGCCTACAATGAGCAGTTCTTC

clone size: .
D gene: TRBD1
V gene: TRBV7-9
J gene: TRBJ2-7
CDR3 protein: CASRQGSSYEQYF
CDR3 DNA: TGTGCCAGCAGACAGGGGAGCTCCTACGAGCAGTACTTC

clone size: many
D gene: .
V gene: TRBV7-2
J gene: TRBJ2-5
CDR3 protein: CASSLARASEEQYF
CDR3 DNA: TGTGCCAGCAGCTTAGCGCGGGCTTCAGAGGAGCAGTACTTC

clone size: .
D gene: TRBD2
V gene: TRBV7-2
J gene: TRBJ2-4
CDR3 protein: CASSQDGLAKNTQYF
CDR3 DNA: TGTGCCAGCAGCCAGGACGGACTAGCCAAAAACACCCAGTACTTC

clone size: many
D gene: .
V gene: TRBV12-3/TRBV12-4
J gene: TRBJ1-6
CDR3 protein: CASSLGQDNSPLHF
CDR3 DNA: TGTGCCAGCAGTTTAGGGCAGGATAATTCACCCCTCCACTTT

clone size: .
D gene: .
V gene: TRBV7-6
J gene: TRBJ2-3
CDR3 protein: CASSLVASENTQYF
CDR3 DNA: TGTGCCAGCAGCTTAGTCGCAAGCGAAAATACGCAGTATTTT

clone size: .
D gene: .
V gene: TRBV12-3/TRBV12-4
J gene: TRBJ2-4
CDR3 protein: CASSCGPGLWATDMQYF
CDR3 DNA: TGTGCCAGCAGTTGCGGCCCGGGGCTGTGGGCCACAGATATGCAGTACTTC

clone size: .
D gene: .
V gene: TRBV12-3/TRBV12-4
J gene: TRBJ2-3
CDR3 protein: CASSGGPAKDTQYF
CDR3 DNA: TGTGCGAGCAGTGGGGGCCCCGCCAAAGATACGCAGTATTTT

clone size: many
D gene: .
V gene: TRBV7-8
J gene: TRBJ1-2
CDR3 protein: CASSLGVDYGYTF
CDR3 DNA: TGTGCCAGCAGCTTAGGTGTCGACTATGGCTACACCTTC

clone size: few
D gene: .
V gene: TRBV6-5
J gene: TRBJ2-5
CDR3 protein: CASSYSGSETQYF
CDR3 DNA: TGTGCCAGCAGTTACTCAGGTTCGGAGACCCAGTACTTC

clone size: .
D gene: TRBD2
V gene: TRBV12-5
J gene: TRBJ2-4
CDR3 protein: CRGSAAGAKNMQYF
CDR3 DNA: TGTCGCGGCTCGGCGGCGGGAGCCAAAAACATGCAGTATTTC

clone size: large
D gene: TRBD1
V gene: TRBV7-2
J gene: TRBJ2-7
CDR3 protein: CASSLGTGPFYEQYF
CDR3 DNA: TGTGCCAGCAGCCTCGGGACAGGCCCGTTCTACGAGCAGTACTTC

clone size: .
D gene: TRBD2
V gene: TRBV7-2
J gene: TRBJ2-4
CDR3 protein: CASSLLAGVVKDIQYF
CDR3 DNA: TGTGCCAGCAGCTTACTGGCGGGGGTAGTCAAAGATATTCAGTATTTC

clone size: .
D gene: .
V gene: TRBV6-5
J gene: TRBJ1-1
CDR3 protein: CASSYGNNRAEAFF
CDR3 DNA: TGTGCCAGCAGTTACGGGAATAATAGGGCTGAAGCTTTCTTT

clone size: .
D gene: .
V gene: TRBV5-1
J gene: TRBJ2-4
CDR3 protein: CPSRVGGAKNTQYF
CDR3 DNA: TGCCCCAGCAGGGTGGGGGGAGCCAAAAATACTCAGTATTTC

clone size: .
D gene: .
V gene: TRBV6-4
J gene: TRBJ2-3
CDR3 protein: CASSDGSTDTQYF
CDR3 DNA: TGTGCCAGCAGTGACGGGAGCACAGATACGCAGTATTTT

clone size: few
D gene: .
V gene: TRBV7-3
J gene: TRBJ2-3
CDR3 protein: CASSLIGRVSTDTQYF
CDR3 DNA: TGTGCCAGCAGCTTAATAGGACGGGTTAGCACAGATACGCAGTATTTT

clone size: .
D gene: TRBD1
V gene: TRBV7-8
J gene: TRBJ2-4
CDR3 protein: CASSLYGTGKNIQYF
CDR3 DNA: TGTGCCAGCAGCTTATACGGGACAGGCAAAAACATTCAGTACTTC

clone size: many
D gene: TRBD2
V gene: TRBV7-6
J gene: TRBJ2-5
CDR3 protein: CASSLPGREQYF
CDR3 DNA: TGTGCCAGCAGCTTACCAGGGCGGGAGCAGTACTTC

clone size: large
D gene: .
V gene: TRBV7-3
J gene: TRBJ2-1
CDR3 protein: CASSLRQGPWGSYNEQFF
CDR3 DNA: TGTGCCAGCAGCTTAAGGCAGGGGCCGTGGGGCTCCTACAATGAGCAGTTCTTC

clone size: few
D gene: .
V gene: TRBV12-3/TRBV12-4
J gene: TRBJ2-3
CDR3 protein: CASSTTGRGATNTQYF
CDR3 DNA: TGTGCCAGCAGTACTACGGGCCGGGGGGCCACAAATACGCAGTATTTT

clone size: .
D gene: .
V gene: TRBV7-9
J gene: TRBJ2-3
CDR3 protein: CASSEVTGTGLGAKDTQYF
CDR3 DNA: TGTGCCAGCAGCGAGGTGACCGGGACGGGGCTGGGGGCCAAAGACACGCAGTATTTC

clone size: .
D gene: .
V gene: TRBV11-2
J gene: TRBJ2-1
CDR3 protein: CASSSGRKYEQFF
CDR3 DNA: TGTGCCAGCAGCTCCGGTCGTAAATACGAGCAGTTCTTC

clone size: few
D gene: TRBD2
V gene: TRBV6-1
J gene: TRBJ2-7
CDR3 protein: CARSGGLAVDTQYF
CDR3 DNA: TGTGCCAGGAGTGGGGGACTAGCCGTCGATACGCAGTACTTC

clone size: .
D gene: .
V gene: TRBV7-3
J gene: TRBJ2-3
CDR3 protein: CACNPSGVRAKDTQYF
CDR3 DNA: TGTGCGTGCAACCCCTCGGGGGTGCGTGCCAAAGATACTCAGTACTTT